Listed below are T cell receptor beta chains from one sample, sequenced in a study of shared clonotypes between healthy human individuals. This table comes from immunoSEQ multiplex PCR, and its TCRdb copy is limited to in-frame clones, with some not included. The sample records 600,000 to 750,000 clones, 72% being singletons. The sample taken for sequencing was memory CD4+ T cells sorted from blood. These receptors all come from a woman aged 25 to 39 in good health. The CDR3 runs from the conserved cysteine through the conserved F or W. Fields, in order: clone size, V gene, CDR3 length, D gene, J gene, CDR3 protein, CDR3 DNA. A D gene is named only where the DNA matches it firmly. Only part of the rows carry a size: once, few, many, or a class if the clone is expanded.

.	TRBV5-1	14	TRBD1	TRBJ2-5	CASSHGTGTVTQYF	TGCGCCAGCAGCCACGGGACAGGGACCGTGACCCAGTACTTC
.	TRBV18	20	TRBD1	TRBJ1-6	CASSTTSGTGNLARNSPLHF	TGTGCCAGCTCAACAACGTCCGGGACAGGGAACTTAGCCAGAAATTCACCCCTCCACTTT
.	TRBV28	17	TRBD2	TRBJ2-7	CASSSMPRGGFFNEQYF	TGTGCCAGCAGTTCGATGCCGCGGGGGGGCTTCTTCAACGAGCAGTACTTC
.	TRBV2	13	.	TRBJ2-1	CASSVNGRNEQFF	TGTGCCAGCAGTGTGAATGGGAGGAATGAGCAGTTCTTC
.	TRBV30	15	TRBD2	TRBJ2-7	CAWREGLAGAYEQYF	TGTGCCTGGAGAGAGGGACTAGCGGGTGCATACGAGCAGTACTTC
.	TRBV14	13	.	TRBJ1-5	CASSKQGGQPQHF	TGTGCCAGCAGCAAACAAGGGGGACAGCCCCAGCATTTT
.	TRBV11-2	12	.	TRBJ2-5	CASSFRSETQYF	TGTGCCAGCAGCTTTAGATCGGAGACCCAGTACTTC
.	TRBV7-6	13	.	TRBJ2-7	CASSNMDSYEQYF	TGTGCCAGCAGCAATATGGACTCCTACGAGCAGTACTTC
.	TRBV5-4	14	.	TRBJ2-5	CASSLVGTKETQYF	TGTGCCAGCAGCTTGGTTGGCACCAAAGAGACCCAGTACTTC
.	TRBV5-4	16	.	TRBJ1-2	CASSSASGTGHYGYTF	TGTGCCAGCAGCTCGGCCTCCGGGACGGGACACTATGGCTACACCTTC
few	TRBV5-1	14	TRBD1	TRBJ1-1	CASSTGGAHTEAFF	TGCGCCAGTTCCACAGGGGGCGCGCACACTGAAGCTTTCTTT